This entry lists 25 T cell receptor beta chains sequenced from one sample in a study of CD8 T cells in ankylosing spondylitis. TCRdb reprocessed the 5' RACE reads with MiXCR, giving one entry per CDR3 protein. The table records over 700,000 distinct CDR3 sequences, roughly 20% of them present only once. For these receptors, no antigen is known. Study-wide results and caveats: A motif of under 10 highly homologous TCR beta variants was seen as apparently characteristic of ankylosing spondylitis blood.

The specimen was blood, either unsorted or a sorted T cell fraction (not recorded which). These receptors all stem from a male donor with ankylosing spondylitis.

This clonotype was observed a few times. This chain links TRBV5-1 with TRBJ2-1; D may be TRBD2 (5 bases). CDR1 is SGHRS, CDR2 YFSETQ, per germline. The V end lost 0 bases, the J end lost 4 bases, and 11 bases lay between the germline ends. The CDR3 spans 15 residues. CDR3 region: CASSLVLASYNEQFF. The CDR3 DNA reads TGCGCCAGCAGCTTGGTATTAGCGTCTTACAATGAGCAGTTCTTC.

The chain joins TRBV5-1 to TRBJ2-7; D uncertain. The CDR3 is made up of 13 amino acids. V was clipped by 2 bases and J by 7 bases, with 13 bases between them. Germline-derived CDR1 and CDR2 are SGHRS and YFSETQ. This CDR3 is CASSLTSMGEQYF. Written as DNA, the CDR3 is TGCGCCAGCAGCTTAACTTCTATGGGGGAGCAGTACTTC. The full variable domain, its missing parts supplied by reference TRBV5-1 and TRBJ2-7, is KAGVTQTPRYLIKTRGQQVTLSCSPISGHRSVSWYQQTPGQGLQFLFEYFSETQRNKGNFPGRFSGRQFSNSRSEMNVSTLELGDSALYLCASSLTSMGEQYFGPGTRLTVT.

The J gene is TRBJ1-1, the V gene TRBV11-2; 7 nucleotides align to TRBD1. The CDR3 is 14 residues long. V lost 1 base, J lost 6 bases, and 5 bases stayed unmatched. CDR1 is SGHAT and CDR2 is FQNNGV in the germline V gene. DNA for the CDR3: TGTGCCAGCAGCTTAGCAGGGGGGGATCCTGAAGCTTTCTTT. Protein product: CASSLAGGDPEAFF.

CDR3 bases: TGCGCCAGCAGCCAAGCCTGGCTTAGCGGGGGAACAGATACGCAGTATTTT. It codes for CASSQAWLSGGTDTQYF. The chain carries TRBV4-1 and TRBJ2-3; TRBD2 agrees at 9 bases. The CDR3 is 17 amino acids. Unmatched junction bases numbered 8, after V lost 1 base and J lost 3 bases. Germline V gene sequence: CDR1 MGHRA, CDR2 YSYEKL.

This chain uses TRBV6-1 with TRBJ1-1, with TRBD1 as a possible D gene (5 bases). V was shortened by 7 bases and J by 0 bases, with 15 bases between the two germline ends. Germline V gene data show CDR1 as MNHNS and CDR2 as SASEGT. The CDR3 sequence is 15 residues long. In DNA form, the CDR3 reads TGTGCCAGCACCGAACCCGGGGCTTTGAACACTGAAGCTTTCTTT. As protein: CASTEPGALNTEAFF.

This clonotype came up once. The CDR3 DNA reads as TGTGCCAGCTCACCAGGCTCCGCAGATACGCAGTATTTT. The encoded protein is CASSPGSADTQYF. The chain uses TRBV18 and TRBJ2-3; D unresolved. Germline V CDR1 and CDR2: KGHSH, LQKENI. Trimming cost V 2 bases and J 4 bases, with 7 bases left between them. The CDR3 loop spans 13 amino acids. The full variable domain, completed using reference TRBV18 and TRBJ2-3, is NAGVMQNPRHLVRRRGQEARLRCSPMKGHSHVYWYRQLPEEGLKFMVYLQKENIIDESGMPKERFSAEFPKEGPSILRIQQVVRGDSAAYFCASSPGSADTQYFGPGTRLTVL.

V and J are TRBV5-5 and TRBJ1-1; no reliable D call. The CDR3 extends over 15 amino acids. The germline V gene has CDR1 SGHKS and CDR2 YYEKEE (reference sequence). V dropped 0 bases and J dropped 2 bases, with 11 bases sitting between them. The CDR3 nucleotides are TGTGCCAGCAGCTTGGTCGGGCATCCCAACACTGAAGCTTTCTTT. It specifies CASSLVGHPNTEAFF.

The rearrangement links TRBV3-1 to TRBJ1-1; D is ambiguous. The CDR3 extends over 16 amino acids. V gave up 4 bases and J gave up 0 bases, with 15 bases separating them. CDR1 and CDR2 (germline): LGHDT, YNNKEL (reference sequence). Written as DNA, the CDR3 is TGTGCCAGCAGCCGAAGTGGAGTCTCGGTGAACACTGAAGCTTTCTTT. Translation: CASSRSGVSVNTEAFF.

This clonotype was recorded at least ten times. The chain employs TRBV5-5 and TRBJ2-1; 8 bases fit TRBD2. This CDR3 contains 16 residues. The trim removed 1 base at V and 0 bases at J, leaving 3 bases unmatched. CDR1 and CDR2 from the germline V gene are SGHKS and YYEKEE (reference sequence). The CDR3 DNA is TGTGCCAGCAGCTTGTGGAGCGGGGGCTCCTACAATGAGCAGTTCTTC. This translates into CASSLWSGGSYNEQFF.

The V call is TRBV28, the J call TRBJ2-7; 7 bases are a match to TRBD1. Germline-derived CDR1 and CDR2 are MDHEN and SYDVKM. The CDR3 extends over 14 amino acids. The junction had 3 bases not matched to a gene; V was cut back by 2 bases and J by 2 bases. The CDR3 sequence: CASSLQGVPYEQYF. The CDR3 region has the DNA TGTGCCAGCAGTTTACAGGGGGTGCCCTACGAGCAGTACTTC.

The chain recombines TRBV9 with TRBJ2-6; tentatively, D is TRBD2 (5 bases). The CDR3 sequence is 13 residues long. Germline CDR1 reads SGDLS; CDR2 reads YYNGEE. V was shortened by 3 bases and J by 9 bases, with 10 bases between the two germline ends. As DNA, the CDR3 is TGTGCCAGCAGCGACCGGGGTTTCAACGTCCTGACTTTC. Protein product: CASSDRGFNVLTF.

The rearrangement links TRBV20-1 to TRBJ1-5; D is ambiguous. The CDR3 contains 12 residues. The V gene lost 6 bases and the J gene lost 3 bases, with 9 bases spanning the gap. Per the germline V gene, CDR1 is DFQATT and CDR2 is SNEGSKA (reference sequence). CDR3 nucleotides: TGCAGTGCAACCAGTGTCAATCAGCCCCAGCATTTT. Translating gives CSATSVNQPQHF.

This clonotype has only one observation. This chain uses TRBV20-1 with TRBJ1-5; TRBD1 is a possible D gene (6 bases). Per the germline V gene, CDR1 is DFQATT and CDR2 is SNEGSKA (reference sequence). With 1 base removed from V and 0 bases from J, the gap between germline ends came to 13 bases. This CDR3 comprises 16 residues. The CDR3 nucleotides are TGCAGTGCTAGAGGCTATGCAGGGGATAGCAATCAGCCCCAGCATTTT. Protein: CSARGYAGDSNQPQHF.

The CDR3 nucleotides read TGTGCCAGCAGTGTCGTGACAGGGGGACTAGCGGGATCCTACAATGAGCAGTTCTTC. It translates to CASSVVTGGLAGSYNEQFF. The rearrangement uses TRBV2 and TRBJ2-1; 13 nucleotides align to TRBD2. There are 19 residues in the CDR3. Germline V CDR1 and CDR2: SNHLY, FYNNEI. The junction had 10 bases not matched to a gene; V was cut back by 4 bases and J by 1 base.

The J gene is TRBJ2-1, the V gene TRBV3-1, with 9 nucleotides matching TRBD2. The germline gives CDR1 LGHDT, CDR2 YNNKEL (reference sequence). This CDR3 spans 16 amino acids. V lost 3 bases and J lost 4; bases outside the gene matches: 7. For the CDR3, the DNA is TGTGCCAGCAGCCAGCGGGGGGGGGGAGGATACAATGAGCAGTTCTTC. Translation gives CASSQRGGGGYNEQFF.

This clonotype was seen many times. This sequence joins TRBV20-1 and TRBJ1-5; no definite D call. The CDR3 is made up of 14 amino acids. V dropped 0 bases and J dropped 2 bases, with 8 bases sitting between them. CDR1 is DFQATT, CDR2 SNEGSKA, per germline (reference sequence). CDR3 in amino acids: CSARDRRGNQPQHF. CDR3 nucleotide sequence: TGCAGTGCTAGAGATCGGAGGGGCAATCAGCCCCAGCATTTT.

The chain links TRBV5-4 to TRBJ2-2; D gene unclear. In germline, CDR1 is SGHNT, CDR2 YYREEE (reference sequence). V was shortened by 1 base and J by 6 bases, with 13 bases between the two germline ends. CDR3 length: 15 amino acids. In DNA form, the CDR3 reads TGTGCCAGCAGCTTGACTATAAACAAGGCCGGGGAGCTGTTTTTT. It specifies CASSLTINKAGELFF. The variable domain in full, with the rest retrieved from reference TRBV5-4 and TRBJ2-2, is ETGVTQSPTHLIKTRGQQVTLRCSSQSGHNTVSWYQQALGQGPQFIFQYYREEENGRGNFPPRFSGLQFPNYSSELNVNALELDDSALYLCASSLTINKAGELFFGEGSRLTVL.

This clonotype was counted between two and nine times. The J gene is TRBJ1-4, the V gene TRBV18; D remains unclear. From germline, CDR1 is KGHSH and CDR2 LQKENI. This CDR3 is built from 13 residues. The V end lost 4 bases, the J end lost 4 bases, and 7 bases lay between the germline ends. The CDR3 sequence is CASSREYNEKLFF. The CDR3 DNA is TGTGCCAGCTCACGGGAGTATAATGAAAAACTGTTTTTT.

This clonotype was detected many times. This chain's CDR3 is CAIRDSWTSTDTQYF. DNA of the CDR3: TGTGCCATCAGGGACAGCTGGACTAGCACAGATACGCAGTATTTT. The chain couples TRBV10-3 to TRBJ2-3; possibly TRBD1 for D (6 bases). CDR1 and CDR2 (germline): ENHRY, SYGVKD. Trimming removed 6 bases at V and 0 bases at J, with 13 bases between. This CDR3 has 15 residues.

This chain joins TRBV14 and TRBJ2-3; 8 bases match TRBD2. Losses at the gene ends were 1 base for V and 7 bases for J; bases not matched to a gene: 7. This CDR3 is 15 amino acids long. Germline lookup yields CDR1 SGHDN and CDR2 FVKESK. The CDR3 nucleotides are TGTGCCAGCAGCCAAGTCGGGGGGGGGTCAAATACGCAGTATTTT. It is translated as CASSQVGGGSNTQYF.

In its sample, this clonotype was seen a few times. The CDR3 DNA sequence: TGTGCCAGCTCACCCAGGGGCTCGGGGACTGAAGCTTTCTTT. It translates to CASSPRGSGTEAFF. The chain links TRBV18 to TRBJ1-1, with D possibly matching TRBD1 (6 bases). Germline values: CDR1 KGHSH, CDR2 LQKENI. The CDR3 has 14 amino acids. V was pared by 3 bases and J by 5 bases, with 13 bases between.

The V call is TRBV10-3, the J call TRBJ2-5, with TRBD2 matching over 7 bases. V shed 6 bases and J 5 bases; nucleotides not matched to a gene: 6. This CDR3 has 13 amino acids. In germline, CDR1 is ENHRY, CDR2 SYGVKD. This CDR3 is CAIRGGLIETQYF. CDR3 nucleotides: TGTGCCATCAGGGGAGGGCTAATTGAGACCCAGTACTTC.

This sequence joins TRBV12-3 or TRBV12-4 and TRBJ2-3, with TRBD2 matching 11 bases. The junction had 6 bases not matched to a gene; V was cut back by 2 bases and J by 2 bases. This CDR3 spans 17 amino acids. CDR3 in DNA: TGTGCCAGCAGTTTAAGGGCTAGCGGGAGGTACACAGATACGCAGTATTTT. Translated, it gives CASSLRASGRYTDTQYF.

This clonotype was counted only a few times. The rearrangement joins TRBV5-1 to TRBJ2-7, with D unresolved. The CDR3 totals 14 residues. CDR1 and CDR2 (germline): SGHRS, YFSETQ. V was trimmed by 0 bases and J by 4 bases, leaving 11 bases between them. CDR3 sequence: CASSLADPGYEQYF. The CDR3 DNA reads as TGCGCCAGCAGCTTGGCCGATCCGGGTTACGAGCAGTACTTC. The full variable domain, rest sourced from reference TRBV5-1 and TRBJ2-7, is KAGVTQTPRYLIKTRGQQVTLSCSPISGHRSVSWYQQTPGQGLQFLFEYFSETQRNKGNFPGRFSGRQFSNSRSEMNVSTLELGDSALYLCASSLADPGYEQYFGPGTRLTVT.

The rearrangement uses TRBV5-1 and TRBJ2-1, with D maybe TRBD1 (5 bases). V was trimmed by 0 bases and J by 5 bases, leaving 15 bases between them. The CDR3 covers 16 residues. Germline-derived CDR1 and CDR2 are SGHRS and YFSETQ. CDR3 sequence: CASSLGEVGPDNEQFF. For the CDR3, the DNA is TGCGCCAGCAGCTTGGGCGAGGTGGGGCCCGACAATGAGCAGTTCTTC.